These T cell receptor beta chains were read from a single sample in a study of blood T cell repertoires in COVID-19. Measured with immunoSEQ multiplex PCR; TCRdb has only the in-frame clones, and not every one. This table has 350,000 to 400,000 clones, 85% to 90% appearing once. Specimen: PBMCs or T cells enriched from blood (not recorded which). All receptors come from a young man who had recovered from COVID-19. Each CDR3 is given with its conserved first and last residue. A D gene is named only where the DNA matches it firmly. The listing skips clone size in some rows; elsewhere it reads once, few, many or a size class.

D: NA; J: TRBJ1-1; V: TRBV7-2; size: NA; CDR3: CASSLEYRVDTEAFF; DNA: TGTGCCAGCAGCTTAGAGTACAGGGTGGACACTGAAGCTTTCTTT
D: TRBD1; J: TRBJ1-1; V: TRBV15; size: NA; CDR3: CATSRGGGAVEEAFF; DNA: TGTGCCACCAGCAGAGGAGGGGGCGCGGTAGAAGAAGCTTTCTTT
D: TRBD1; J: TRBJ1-4; V: TRBV7-8; size: NA; CDR3: CASSNGPPRGQVDEKLFF; DNA: TGTGCCAGCAGCAATGGCCCCCCCCGGGGACAGGTTGATGAAAAACTGTTTTTT
D: NA; J: TRBJ1-5; V: TRBV3-1/TRBV3-2; size: NA; CDR3: CASSQDFSSDQPQHF; DNA: TGTGCCAGCAGCCAAGATTTCTCTTCGGATCAGCCCCAGCATTTT
D: TRBD2; J: TRBJ2-3; V: TRBV27; size: NA; CDR3: CASSLLDREGPADTQYF; DNA: TGTGCCAGCAGTTTATTGGACCGGGAGGGCCCTGCAGATACGCAGTATTTT
D: NA; J: TRBJ2-1; V: TRBV19; size: NA; CDR3: CASSIGEPSSYNEQFF; DNA: TGTGCCAGTAGTATAGGGGAGCCAAGCTCCTACAATGAGCAGTTCTTC
D: TRBD2; J: TRBJ2-3; V: TRBV5-1; size: NA; CDR3: CASSPSSGTSTDTQYF; DNA: TGCGCCAGCAGCCCCTCTAGCGGGACTAGCACAGATACGCAGTATTTT
D: TRBD2; J: TRBJ2-2; V: TRBV29-1; size: NA; CDR3: CSALKGLAGGGELFF; DNA: TGCAGCGCCCTGAAAGGGCTAGCGGGAGGAGGGGAGCTGTTTTTT
D: TRBD1; J: TRBJ2-2; V: TRBV13; size: NA; CDR3: CASSLSGQGNTGELFF; DNA: TGTGCCAGCAGCTTATCGGGACAGGGGAACACCGGGGAGCTGTTTTTT
D: TRBD1; J: TRBJ1-3; V: TRBV29-1; size: few; CDR3: CSVGETGFFGNTIYF; DNA: TGCAGCGTTGGGGAGACAGGGTTTTTTGGAAACACCATATATTTT
D: NA; J: TRBJ1-4; V: TRBV5-5; size: NA; CDR3: CASSLIPYEKLFF; DNA: TGTGCCAGCAGCTTAATCCCATATGAAAAACTGTTTTTT
D: TRBD2; J: TRBJ2-1; V: TRBV11-3; size: NA; CDR3: CASSVGLAGGEQFF; DNA: TGTGCCAGCAGCGTGGGACTAGCGGGGGGGGAGCAGTTCTTC
D: TRBD1; J: TRBJ1-5; V: TRBV19; size: NA; CDR3: CASSTSDRVRNQPQHF; DNA: TGTGCCAGTAGTACGTCGGACAGGGTTCGCAATCAGCCCCAGCATTTT
D: TRBD2; J: TRBJ2-1; V: TRBV4-1; size: NA; CDR3: CASSQETAGDEQFF; DNA: TGCGCCAGCAGCCAAGAAACAGCGGGAGATGAGCAGTTCTTC
D: NA; J: TRBJ1-2; V: TRBV7-8; size: NA; CDR3: CASSLQGLDGYTF; DNA: TGTGCCAGCAGCTTACAGGGGCTAGATGGCTACACCTTC
D: NA; J: TRBJ2-5; V: TRBV27; size: NA; CDR3: CASSFRGLRETQYF; DNA: TGTGCCAGCAGTTTTCGAGGGTTGCGAGAGACCCAGTACTTC
D: TRBD1; J: TRBJ1-3; V: TRBV4-3; size: NA; CDR3: CASSQEGTASGNTIYF; DNA: TGCGCCAGCAGCCAAGAGGGGACAGCCTCTGGAAACACCATATATTTT
D: TRBD1; J: TRBJ1-2; V: TRBV6-5; size: NA; CDR3: CASSYVQGKDGYTF; DNA: TGTGCCAGCAGTTACGTACAGGGGAAGGATGGCTACACCTTC
D: NA; J: TRBJ2-1; V: TRBV21-1; size: NA; CDR3: CASSATPGPKEANEQFF; DNA: TGTGCCAGCAGCGCTACCCCGGGCCCTAAGGAGGCGAATGAGCAGTTCTTC
D: NA; J: TRBJ2-1; V: TRBV3-1/TRBV3-2; size: once; CDR3: CASSQETEFHEQFF; DNA: TGTGCCAGCAGCCAAGAAACAGAATTTCATGAGCAGTTCTTC
D: NA; J: TRBJ1-2; V: TRBV19; size: NA; CDR3: CASTTTPGQPYGYTF; DNA: TGTGCCAGTACTACGACCCCTGGACAGCCCTATGGCTACACCTTC
D: TRBD1; J: TRBJ1-2; V: TRBV3-1/TRBV3-2; size: NA; CDR3: CASSQGKQGVYGYTF; DNA: TGTGCCAGCAGCCAAGGAAAACAGGGGGTTTATGGCTACACCTTC
D: TRBD1; J: TRBJ2-1; V: TRBV11-3; size: NA; CDR3: CASSLAPGTGTNEQFF; DNA: TGTGCCAGCAGCTTAGCGCCCGGGACAGGGACCAATGAGCAGTTCTTC
D: TRBD1; J: TRBJ1-5; V: TRBV5-4; size: NA; CDR3: CASSADRDRSQPQHF; DNA: TGTGCCAGCAGCGCCGACAGGGACAGAAGTCAGCCCCAGCATTTT
D: NA; J: TRBJ2-2; V: TRBV5-1; size: NA; CDR3: CASSYEAQGTGELFF; DNA: TGCGCCAGCAGCTATGAGGCCCAGGGAACCGGGGAGCTGTTTTTT
D: NA; J: TRBJ2-7; V: TRBV29-1; size: NA; CDR3: CSVAGRSPDEQYF; DNA: TGCAGCGTTGCTGGAAGGAGCCCTGACGAGCAGTACTTC
D: TRBD1; J: TRBJ1-5; V: TRBV28; size: NA; CDR3: CASSFPTGWGNQPQHF; DNA: TGTGCCAGCAGTTTTCCGACAGGGTGGGGCAATCAGCCCCAGCATTTT
D: NA; J: TRBJ2-7; V: TRBV5-4; size: NA; CDR3: CASSSIDSPYEQYF; DNA: TGTGCCAGCAGCTCGATTGACAGCCCCTACGAGCAGTACTTC
D: TRBD1; J: TRBJ1-2; V: TRBV5-1; size: NA; CDR3: CASSLAWDRDYGYTF; DNA: TGCGCCAGCAGCTTGGCCTGGGACAGGGACTATGGCTACACCTTC
D: TRBD2; J: TRBJ2-1; V: TRBV20-1; size: few; CDR3: CSASSTFLAGGPSEQFF; DNA: TGCAGTGCTAGTTCCACGTTTCTAGCGGGAGGGCCCTCTGAGCAGTTCTTC
D: NA; J: TRBJ1-5; V: TRBV19; size: NA; CDR3: CASSIVPGINQPQHF; DNA: TGTGCCAGTAGTATAGTCCCGGGGATTAATCAGCCCCAGCATTTT
D: TRBD1; J: TRBJ2-2; V: TRBV27; size: NA; CDR3: CASRPTGAGNTGELFF; DNA: TGTGCCAGCAGGCCCACAGGGGCCGGGAACACCGGGGAGCTGTTTTTT
D: NA; J: TRBJ1-1; V: TRBV6-2/TRBV6-3; size: once; CDR3: CASSYPTPNTEAFF; DNA: TGTGCCAGCAGTTACCCCACACCCAACACTGAAGCTTTCTTT
D: TRBD2; J: TRBJ2-7; V: TRBV28; size: NA; CDR3: CASSLWRERQYF; DNA: TGTGCCAGCAGTTTATGGCGGGAGCGGCAGTACTTC
D: TRBD2; J: TRBJ2-7; V: TRBV28; size: NA; CDR3: CASSGGTYEQYF; DNA: TGTGCCAGCAGCGGGGGGACCTACGAGCAGTACTTC
D: TRBD1; J: TRBJ1-1; V: TRBV10-3; size: NA; CDR3: CATGTGGGNMNTEAFF; DNA: TGTGCCACCGGGACAGGGGGAGGGAACATGAACACTGAAGCTTTCTTT
D: NA; J: TRBJ2-1; V: TRBV5-1; size: NA; CDR3: CASARTGTGEKRGASFYNEQFF; DNA: TGCGCCAGCGCAAGAACCGGGACAGGGGAGAAGCGGGGGGCCAGTTTCTACAATGAGCAGTTCTTC
D: NA; J: TRBJ2-3; V: TRBV29-1; size: NA; CDR3: CSAVESTDTQYF; DNA: TGCAGCGCCGTAGAAAGCACAGATACGCAGTATTTT
D: TRBD1; J: TRBJ1-1; V: TRBV5-1; size: NA; CDR3: CASSLGTGNTEAFF; DNA: TGCGCCAGCAGCCTAGGGACAGGTAACACTGAAGCTTTCTTT
D: NA; J: TRBJ2-6; V: TRBV9; size: NA; CDR3: CASSPRGFGANVLTF; DNA: TGTGCCAGCAGCCCCCGCGGGTTTGGGGCCAACGTCCTGACTTTC
D: NA; J: TRBJ1-1; V: TRBV9; size: NA; CDR3: CASGSVDTEAFF; DNA: TGTGCCAGCGGTTCGGTAGACACTGAAGCTTTCTTT
D: TRBD2; J: TRBJ2-1; V: TRBV27; size: NA; CDR3: CASSTDGLAGPPYNEQFF; DNA: TGTGCCAGCAGTACAGACGGACTAGCGGGACCCCCCTACAATGAGCAGTTCTTC
D: TRBD2; J: TRBJ2-3; V: TRBV4-2; size: NA; CDR3: CASKGAGGTDTQYF; DNA: TGTGCCAGCAAAGGAGCGGGAGGTACAGATACGCAGTATTTT
D: TRBD1; J: TRBJ2-4; V: TRBV3-1/TRBV3-2; size: NA; CDR3: CASSPLGQESSVAKNIQYF; DNA: TGTGCCAGCAGCCCCTTGGGACAGGAAAGCTCCGTTGCCAAAAACATTCAGTACTTC
D: NA; J: TRBJ2-1; V: TRBV7-3; size: NA; CDR3: CASSLAGATSTYNEQFF; DNA: TGTGCCAGCAGCTTAGCGGGGGCCACATCCACCTACAATGAGCAGTTCTTC
D: TRBD1; J: TRBJ1-6; V: TRBV25-1; size: few; CDR3: CASSVEQGTPLHF; DNA: TGTGCCAGCAGTGTGGAACAGGGGACGCCCCTCCACTTT
D: TRBD2; J: TRBJ2-1; V: TRBV4-1; size: NA; CDR3: CASSQASGTYNEQFF; DNA: TGCGCCAGCAGCCAGGCTAGCGGAACCTACAATGAGCAGTTCTTC
D: TRBD2; J: TRBJ2-3; V: TRBV7-9; size: NA; CDR3: CASRETRGGGRADTQYF; DNA: TGTGCCAGCAGGGAAACGCGAGGGGGCGGGAGGGCCGATACGCAGTATTTT
D: NA; J: TRBJ2-2; V: TRBV7-9; size: NA; CDR3: CASSSGTANTGELFF; DNA: TGTGCCAGCAGCTCCGGGACTGCGAACACCGGGGAGCTGTTTTTT
D: NA; J: TRBJ1-5; V: TRBV2; size: once; CDR3: CASRQRGHRNQPQHF; DNA: TGTGCCAGCAGACAAAGGGGACACCGCAATCAGCCCCAGCATTTT
D: NA; J: TRBJ1-4; V: TRBV3-1/TRBV3-2; size: NA; CDR3: CASSQDTGVSEKLFF; DNA: TGTGCCAGCAGCCAAGATACGGGGGTGTCTGAAAAACTGTTTTTT
D: TRBD1; J: TRBJ1-6; V: TRBV7-9; size: NA; CDR3: CASSSQGNSPLHF; DNA: TGTGCCAGCAGCTCACAGGGGAATTCACCCCTCCACTTT
D: TRBD1; J: TRBJ2-7; V: TRBV27; size: NA; CDR3: CASRARGQLNYEQYF; DNA: TGTGCCAGTCGAGCCAGGGGACAGCTTAACTACGAGCAGTACTTC
D: TRBD2; J: TRBJ2-2; V: TRBV11-3; size: NA; CDR3: CASSLRAREGTGELFF; DNA: TGTGCCAGCAGCTTACGAGCCCGGGAGGGCACCGGGGAGCTGTTTTTT
D: TRBD1; J: TRBJ2-3; V: TRBV27; size: NA; CDR3: CASTHGTGGRDTQYF; DNA: TGTGCCTCAACACATGGGACAGGGGGCAGAGATACGCAGTATTTT
D: NA; J: TRBJ1-2; V: TRBV3-1/TRBV3-2; size: NA; CDR3: CASSQDYREPLLIGGYTF; DNA: TGTGCCAGCAGCCAAGATTACAGGGAGCCCCTCTTAATAGGGGGCTACACCTTC
D: NA; J: TRBJ1-1; V: TRBV7-9; size: NA; CDR3: CASSQGWDTPMNTEAFF; DNA: TGTGCCAGCAGCCAAGGGTGGGACACCCCCATGAACACTGAAGCTTTCTTT
D: TRBD1; J: TRBJ1-1; V: TRBV28; size: NA; CDR3: CASSLVDRDSEAFF; DNA: TGTGCCAGCAGTTTAGTGGACAGGGATTCTGAAGCTTTCTTT
D: NA; J: TRBJ1-2; V: TRBV18; size: once; CDR3: CASSPLTGTTGYGYTF; DNA: TGTGCCAGCTCACCACTTACCGGGACAACTGGCTATGGCTACACCTTC
D: NA; J: TRBJ2-7; V: TRBV9; size: NA; CDR3: CASSRDFSYEQYF; DNA: TGTGCCAGTTCACGGGACTTCTCCTACGAGCAGTACTTC